Below, 4 T cell receptor beta chains from the same sample are listed, as sequenced in a study of shared clonotypes between healthy human individuals. Profiled with immunoSEQ multiplex PCR; TCRdb holds only in-frame clones, not every one. The top ten clones hold 9.5% to 15% of a sample with hundreds of thousands of clones, 77% of them seen once. Sequencing was performed on PBMCs. These receptors came from a woman in her thirties or forties in good health. Some clones in this sample may be carry-over from other donors' samples.

Only one count was recorded for this clone. The chain has TRBV6-5 and TRBJ2-5; no clear D gene. With 6 bases removed from V and 5 bases from J, the gap between germline ends came to 10 bases. The CDR3 loop spans 12 amino acids. Germline V gene data show CDR1 as MNHEY and CDR2 as SVGAGI. The CDR3 region has the DNA TGTGCCAGCAGCCCCGAGGACGAGACCCAGTACTTC. It translates to CASSPEDETQYF.

V gene TRBV29-1 combines with J gene TRBJ2-5; 8 nucleotides match TRBD2. The assigned J gene may be wrong: the sequence end matches TRBJ2-7 better. This CDR3 comprises 13 residues. Germline values: CDR1 SQVTM, CDR2 ANQGSEA. The CDR3 is CSSREVLGGEQYF. CDR3 coding DNA: TGCAGCTCGCGGGAGGTCCTCGGGGGCGAGCAGTACTTC.

This clone appeared many times. This sample includes further DNA sequences coding for the same CDR3. The V and J genes are TRBV7-6 and TRBJ2-1; TRBD2 aligns across 11 bases. Germline V lookup: CDR1 SGHVS, CDR2 FNYEAQ. This CDR3 is 16 amino acids long. Germline trimming cut 0 bases from V and 7 bases from J; bases unmatched to any gene: 5. The CDR3 DNA follows: TGTGCCAGCAGCTTAGCAACTAGCGGGAGTCGTAATGAGCAGTTCTTC. Amino acids: CASSLATSGSRNEQFF.

The chain links TRBV29-1 to TRBJ2-1, with 10 bases matching TRBD2. CDR3 length: 14 residues. J lost 7 bases, V lost 6 bases, and 9 bases had no gene match. Germline V gene sequence: CDR1 SQVTM, CDR2 ANQGSEA. Here the CDR3 DNA reads TGCAGCGTCTCAGCGGGAGGGCCGCGTAATGAGCAGTTCTTC. Protein sequence: CSVSAGGPRNEQFF.